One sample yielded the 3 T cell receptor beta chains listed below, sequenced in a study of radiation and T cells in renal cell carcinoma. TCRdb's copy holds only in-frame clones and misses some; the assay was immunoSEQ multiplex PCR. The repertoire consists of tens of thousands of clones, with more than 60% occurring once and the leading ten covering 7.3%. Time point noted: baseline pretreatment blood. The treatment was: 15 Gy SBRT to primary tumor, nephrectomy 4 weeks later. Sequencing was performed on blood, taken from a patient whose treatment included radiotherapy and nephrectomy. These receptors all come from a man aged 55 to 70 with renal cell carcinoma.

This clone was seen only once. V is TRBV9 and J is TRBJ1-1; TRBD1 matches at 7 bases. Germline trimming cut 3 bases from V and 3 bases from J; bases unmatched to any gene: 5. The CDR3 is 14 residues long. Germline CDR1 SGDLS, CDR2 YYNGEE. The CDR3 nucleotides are TGTGCCAGCAGCGCCCCAGGGGGGCACACTGAAGCTTTCTTT. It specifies CASSAPGGHTEAFF.

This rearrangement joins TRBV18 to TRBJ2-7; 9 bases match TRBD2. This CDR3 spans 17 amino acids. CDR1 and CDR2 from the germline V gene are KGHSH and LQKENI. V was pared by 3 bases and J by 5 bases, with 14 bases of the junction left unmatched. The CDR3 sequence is CASSPKAGGGIGDEQYV. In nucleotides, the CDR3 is TGTGCCAGCTCACCTAAAGCGGGGGGAGGAATCGGCGACGAGCAGTACGTC.

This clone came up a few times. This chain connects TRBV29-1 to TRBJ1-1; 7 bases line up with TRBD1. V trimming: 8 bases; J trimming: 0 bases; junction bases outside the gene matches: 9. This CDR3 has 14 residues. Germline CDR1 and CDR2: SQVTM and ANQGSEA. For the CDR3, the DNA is TGCAGCTTCCGGGACAGCCTTATGAACACTGAAGCTTTCTTT. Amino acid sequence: CSFRDSLMNTEAFF.